This T cell receptor (beta chain) appears in the sequencing data of a study of T cells after yellow fever vaccination. General study findings and limits: CD4 and CD8 compartments shared a small share of clonotypes. The study re-detected most primary-vaccination clones after the booster (96% CD4, roughly 85% CD8).

This clonotype turned up a few times. No antigen is known for it. Generation of TCR cDNA used 5'RACE template switching (which added a universal primer site and UMIs). MiXCR was run by TCRdb on the 5' RACE reads, yielding one entry per CDR3 protein. The sample carries about 340,000 distinct CDR3 sequences, about an eighth recorded once. Germline CDR1 and CDR2: LGHNA and YSLEER. V was clipped by 1 base and J by 5 bases; unmatched bases: 10. The CDR3 length is 16 residues. The V call is TRBV4-3, the J call TRBJ2-5; 7 bases map to TRBD1. The clonotype comes from a man between 18 and 35 years old who received the YFV17D yellow fever vaccine. The specimen comprised CD4+ T cells sorted from PBMCs, sampled 15 days after the yellow fever booster vaccination. The CDR3 loop is CASSQGTPGGGETQYF. DNA of the CDR3: TGCGCCAGCAGCCAAGGGACGCCAGGGGGTGGGGAGACCCAGTACTTC.